This TCR beta chain was observed in a study of CD8+CD57+ T cells in acquired aplastic anemia. Study outcomes and limitations: Patients and controls shared 25 to 35 CD8+ CDR3 sequences, highly expressed in patients.

Genomic DNA constituted the template upon which TCR beta VDJ and CDR3 profiling was performed. TCRdb itself ran the reads through MiXCR, one entry per CDR3 protein. This table has approximately 190,000 distinct CDR3 sequences, approximately 48% appearing once. This clonotype was detected ten times or more. As yet, its antigen is unknown. CD8+CD57+ cell expansion had been shown by flow cytometry in patients chosen for sequencing. Material for sequencing was sorted CD4+, CD8+, or CD8+CD57+ T cells (not recorded which) from PBMCs. The receptor's source is a human donor with aplastic anemia.

The CDR3 spells CASSPGSGNTIYF. In DNA form, the CDR3 reads TGCGCCAGCAGCCCAGGGTCTGGAAACACCATATATTTT. The V gene is TRBV5-1, the J gene TRBJ1-3; tentative D call: TRBD1 (5 bases). The CDR3 consists of 13 residues. The germline V gene encodes CDR1 SGHRS and CDR2 YFSETQ. The V and J ends lost 4 bases and 1 base respectively, with 6 bases between them.